This entry describes one T cell receptor beta chain. TCRdb's copy holds only in-frame clones and misses some; the assay was immunoSEQ multiplex PCR. This table has about 2.3 million clones, 85% to 95% appearing once. The sample originates from a study of shared clonotypes between healthy human individuals. Healthy HIV-negative adults without recent acute infections or vaccinations served as donors. Germline-derived CDR1 and CDR2 are MNHEY and SVGAGI. This CDR3 is 13 amino acids long. Material: naive CD4+ T cells from PBMCs. Sample subset: CD45RA+ positively selected. The origin of this receptor is a man between 18 and 35 years old in good health. Some clones in this sample may be carry-over from other donors' samples. The chain links TRBV6-5 to TRBJ2-5; D is possibly TRBD2 (5 bases). The J call may be mistaken, given a closer DNA end match to TRBJ2-7. The CDR3 DNA reads as TGTGCCAGCATGGCGGACTCAACCTACGAGCAGTACTTC. It yields the protein CASMADSTYEQYF.